Below, 28 T cell receptor beta chains from the same sample are listed, as sequenced in a study of shared clonotypes between healthy human individuals. The method was immunoSEQ multiplex PCR; TCRdb's version includes in-frame clones alone and lacks a portion of them. The table shows about 300,000 clones, with 74% occurring only once. The sequenced sample consisted of memory CD4+ T cells sorted from blood. Indicated subset: CD45RA-negative fraction. Receptor source: a man aged 25-40 years in good health.

The rearrangement uses TRBV11-1 and TRBJ2-3; D is unclear. The CDR3 spans 15 residues. CDR1 is SGHAT and CDR2 is FQDESV in the germline V gene (reference sequence). Between the trimmed V and J ends, which lost 2 bases and 0 bases, there was a span of 9 bases. The CDR3 loop is CASSLQLTSTDTQYF. In DNA form, the CDR3 reads TGTGCCAGCAGCTTACAACTAACTAGCACAGATACGCAGTATTTT.

This clone was seen many times. The V and J genes are TRBV7-2 and TRBJ2-7; 8 bases match TRBD2. Trimming took 1 base from V and 4 from J; bases not matched to a gene: 6. Germline V gene lookup returns CDR1 SGHTA and CDR2 FQGNSA. CDR3 length: 15 amino acids. The CDR3 loop reads CASSLEAGVMYEQYF. CDR3 DNA: TGTGCCAGCAGCTTAGAAGCGGGAGTGATGTACGAGCAGTACTTC.

V usage is TRBV6-4 and J usage is TRBJ2-1, with 12 bases fitting TRBD2. This CDR3 region has 16 residues. Germline loops: CDR1 MRHNA, CDR2 SNTAGT. After removal of 6 bases from V and 10 bases from J, the junction contained 13 bases not matched to a gene. CDR3 bases: TGTGCCAGCAGCCTCACCCGACTAGCGGGAGTGGGAGAGCAGTTCTTC. This translates into CASSLTRLAGVGEQFF.

This clone appeared a single time. The chain has TRBV4-2 and TRBJ1-5; D might be TRBD1 (6 bases). Germline V lookup: CDR1 LGHNA, CDR2 YNFKEQ. The germline V and J ends were trimmed by 0 bases and 7 bases, with 16 bases remaining between them. The CDR3 has 16 residues. CDR3 amino acids: CASSQDGGRGGQPQHF. The CDR3 DNA reads TGTGCCAGCAGCCAAGATGGAGGCAGGGGAGGGCAGCCCCAGCATTTT.

The rearrangement links TRBV2 to TRBJ1-1; 8 bases agree with TRBD1. CDR3 size: 11 residues. Looked up from germline, CDR1 is SNHLY and CDR2 is FYNNEI. J lost 10 bases, V lost 6 bases, and 4 bases had no gene match. CDR3 sequence: CASSTTGGAFF. In DNA form, the CDR3 reads TGTGCCAGCAGCACCACAGGGGGAGCTTTCTTT.

In the case of this clone: This may be a read error: a much more frequent sequence differs by one nucleotide. The genes are TRBV7-9 and TRBJ2-5; unclear D gene. Trimming pared 2 bases from V and 5 bases from J, leaving 3 bases between. Germline CDR1 is SEHNR and CDR2 is FQNEAQ (reference sequence). The CDR3 totals 11 residues. In DNA form, the CDR3 reads TGTGCCAGCAGCTTAAAGGAGACCCAGTACTTC. Protein product: CASSLKETQYF.

This clone occurred once. The chain joins TRBV7-8 to TRBJ2-7, with 7 bases matching TRBD2. The V and J ends lost 5 bases and 5 bases, in that order; junction bases with no gene match: 21. Germline loops: CDR1 SGHVS, CDR2 FQNEAQ. This CDR3 contains 18 residues. The CDR3 protein is CASSRRTRLLRVFDEQYF. Here the CDR3 DNA reads TGTGCCAGCAGCAGACGGACTAGATTATTGCGAGTATTTGACGAGCAGTACTTC. The whole variable domain, remainder taken from reference TRBV7-8 and TRBJ2-7, is GAGVSQSPRYKVAKRGQDVALRCDPISGHVSLFWYQQALGQGPEFLTYFQNEAQLDKSGLPSDRFFAERPEGSVSTLKIQRTQQEDSAVYLCASSRRTRLLRVFDEQYFGPGTRLTVT.

This clone was recorded a few times. This rearrangement joins TRBV4-1 to TRBJ1-5; a weak D match, TRBD1 (6 bases). V lost 3 bases and J 0 bases, leaving 9 bases between the germline ends. This CDR3 is built from 15 residues. CDR1 is MGHRA and CDR2 is YSYEKL in the germline V gene. The CDR3 bases are TGCGCCAGCAGCCAGAGGACAGTTAGCAATCAGCCCCAGCATTTT. It specifies CASSQRTVSNQPQHF.

V gene TRBV29-1 combines with J gene TRBJ2-7; D unresolved. The CDR3 length is 13 residues. Deletions cut 6 bases from V and 0 bases from J, with 12 bases between. Germline CDR1 and CDR2: SQVTM and ANQGSEA. CDR3 sequence: CSVWSPDSYEQYF. As DNA, the CDR3 is TGCAGCGTCTGGAGCCCCGACTCCTACGAGCAGTACTTC.

V usage is TRBV5-1 and J usage is TRBJ2-3; TRBD1 is a possible D gene (5 bases). CDR1 SGHRS and CDR2 YFSETQ come from the germline V gene. The ends were cut back, 0 bases at V and 2 bases at J, with 13 bases in the middle. The CDR3 runs to 16 residues. Written as DNA, the CDR3 is TGCGCCAGCAGCTTGGTCGGTAGGGGCGTCACAGATACGCAGTATTTT. It encodes CASSLVGRGVTDTQYF.

This clone has a handful of counts. This chain connects TRBV5-1 to TRBJ2-5; D is undetermined. V dropped 2 bases and J dropped 3 bases, with 14 bases sitting between them. The CDR3 totals 15 residues. CDR1 SGHRS and CDR2 YFSETQ come from the germline V gene. CDR3: CASSLIAGSKETQYF. The CDR3 bases are TGCGCCAGCAGCTTAATAGCAGGCTCTAAAGAGACCCAGTACTTC.

This clone was detected only a few times. This chain connects TRBV7-2 to TRBJ2-1; maybe TRBD1 (6 bases). The CDR3 contains 16 residues. Germline CDR1 SGHTA, CDR2 FQGNSA. Between the trimmed V and J ends, which lost 5 bases and 6 bases, there was a span of 20 bases. The CDR3 DNA follows: TGTGCCAGCAGCATACTTCTTACAGGGTCGGGCAATGAGCAGTTCTTC. It translates to CASSILLTGSGNEQFF.

The chain combines TRBV10-2 with TRBJ1-1; D remains unclear. The CDR3 has 13 residues. Germline loops: CDR1 WSHSY, CDR2 SAAADI. The germline V and J ends were trimmed by 9 bases and 3 bases, with 14 bases remaining between them. The CDR3 loop reads CASEAQSYTEAFF. The CDR3 nucleotides are TGCGCCAGTGAAGCACAGAGCTACACTGAAGCTTTCTTT.

V usage is TRBV19 and J usage is TRBJ1-5; D remains ambiguous. Germline lookup yields CDR1 LNHDA and CDR2 SQIVND (reference sequence). CDR3 length equals 12 residues. Trimming removed 9 bases from V and 0 bases from J, with 6 bases in between. CDR3 nucleotides: TGTGCCAGCGACAATAGCAATCAGCCCCAGCATTTT. Protein product: CASDNSNQPQHF.

This clone has a single count. The CDR3 spells CASSLMRLASQYF. The CDR3 DNA follows: TGTGCCAGCAGCTTGATGAGACTAGCGTCGCAGTACTTC. The V call is TRBV5-6, the J call TRBJ2-7, with TRBD2 matching 8 bases. V was clipped by 1 base and J by 9 bases; unmatched bases: 6. CDR3 length equals 13 residues. Germline CDR1 and CDR2: SGHDT and YYEEEE.

The chain uses TRBV29-1 and TRBJ2-1, with D maybe TRBD2 (6 bases). The CDR3 is 16 amino acids. The V end lost 2 bases, the J end lost 5 bases, and 19 bases lay between the germline ends. Germline CDR1 is SQVTM and CDR2 is ANQGSEA. CDR3 DNA: TGCAGCGTTGAAAGGGAGTGGAGATGGGGGGACAATGAGCAGTTCTTC. Its translation: CSVEREWRWGDNEQFF.

A note on this clone: The same CDR3 is also encoded by other DNA sequences in this sample. The chain has TRBV9 and TRBJ2-2; D is possibly TRBD1 or TRBD2 (6 bases each). The CDR3 is 13 residues long. Germline V lookup: CDR1 SGDLS, CDR2 YYNGEE. Deletions cut 9 bases from V and 6 bases from J, with 15 bases between. This CDR3 reads CAKTGARSGELFF. For the CDR3, the DNA is TGTGCCAAGACGGGGGCGCGGTCCGGGGAGCTGTTTTTT.

The gene calls are TRBV7-8 and TRBJ2-7; 9 positions agree with TRBD1. Germline loops: CDR1 SGHVS, CDR2 FQNEAQ. The V segment lost 4 bases and the J segment 3 bases; nucleotides outside the gene matches: 7. The CDR3 is made up of 15 amino acids. In DNA form, the CDR3 reads TGTGCCAGCAGCTCGTACCGGGACAGGGTCTACGAGCAGTACTTC. Translating it yields CASSSYRDRVYEQYF.

The chain joins TRBV7-2 to TRBJ2-7; D possibly uses TRBD1 or TRBD2 (6 bases each). The CDR3 spans 12 residues. The germline V and J ends were trimmed by 0 bases and 12 bases, with 12 bases remaining between them. Looked up from germline, CDR1 is SGHTA and CDR2 is FQGNSA. The CDR3 DNA sequence: TGTGCCAGCAGCTTAGCGGAGGGGACAATGTACTTC. Amino acids: CASSLAEGTMYF.

This chain uses TRBV9 with TRBJ2-1; 8 positions agree with TRBD2. V lost 0 bases to trimming and J lost 3 bases; unmatched junction nucleotides: 8. This CDR3 is 17 amino acids long. In germline, CDR1 is SGDLS, CDR2 YYNGEE. In nucleotides, the CDR3 is TGTGCCAGCAGCGTAGCTGTAGCGGGGCTAAGCTACAATGAGCAGTTCTTC. Protein product: CASSVAVAGLSYNEQFF.

V usage is TRBV28 and J usage is TRBJ1-4; no firm D call. The CDR3 is made up of 15 amino acids. Germline-derived CDR1 and CDR2 are MDHEN and SYDVKM. The V gene lost 3 bases and the J gene lost 3 bases, with 11 bases spanning the gap. CDR3 nucleotides: TGTGCCAGCAGTTTTTCTGGCTCAGCTAATGAAAAACTGTTTTTT. It is translated as CASSFSGSANEKLFF.

This clone showed up just a few times. Other DNA sequences in the sample encode the same CDR3. The rearrangement uses TRBV5-1 and TRBJ2-1; a possible D gene is TRBD2 (6 bases). The CDR3 sequence is 13 residues long. Deletions cut 2 bases from V and 5 bases from J, with 8 bases between. Per germline, CDR1 SGHRS and CDR2 YFSETQ. The CDR3 loop reads CASSFGGHNEQFF. CDR3 DNA sequence: TGCGCCAGCAGCTTCGGGGGACACAATGAGCAGTTCTTC.

Worth noting for this clone: Germline and junction disagree at one end, which may indicate a read error. This chain links TRBV7-7 with TRBJ1-3; D uncertain. The germline V gene encodes CDR1 SSHAT and CDR2 FNYEAQ (reference sequence). CDR3 length: 13 residues. CDR3 nucleotides: TGTGCTAGCAGCACCGACCTAGGAAAGACCATATATTTT. Protein: CASSTDLGKTIYF. The full variable domain, in which reference TRBV7-7 and TRBJ1-3 provide the parts outside the CDR3, is GAGVSQSPRYKVTKRGQDVTLRCDPISSHATLYWYQQALGQGPEFLTYFNYEAQPDKSGLPSDRFSAERPEGSISTLTIQRTEQRDSAMYRCASSTDLGKTIYFGEGSWLTVV.

This clone was seen a few times. The CDR3 coding sequence is TGCGCCAGCAGTGACCTCAATGAGCAGTTCTTC. It specifies CASSDLNEQFF. J is TRBJ2-1 and V is TRBV10-1; D gene uncertain. The CDR3 length is 11 residues. With 3 bases removed from V and 6 bases from J, the gap between germline ends came to 3 bases. Germline V lookup: CDR1 WNHNN, CDR2 SYGVQD (reference sequence).

The chain couples TRBV10-2 to TRBJ2-7; D unresolved. Germline V lookup: CDR1 WSHSY, CDR2 SAAADI. Trimming cost V 2 bases and J 0 bases, with 8 bases left between them. This CDR3 is 14 amino acids long. This chain's CDR3 is CASSEPGNSYEQYF. The CDR3 coding sequence is TGCGCCAGCAGTGAGCCAGGAAACTCCTACGAGCAGTACTTC.

This clone was counted once. The chain carries TRBV5-1 and TRBJ2-2, with 8 positions matching TRBD2. Trimming cost V 1 base and J 6 bases; bases outside gene matches: 2. The CDR3 extends over 14 amino acids. CDR1 is SGHRS and CDR2 is YFSETQ in the germline V gene. DNA of the CDR3: TGCGCCAGCAGCTTGAGCGGGAGTCCCGGGGAGCTGTTTTTT. Translation gives CASSLSGSPGELFF. Based on the CDR3 plus reference TRBV5-1 and TRBJ2-2, the full variable domain is KAGVTQTPRYLIKTRGQQVTLSCSPISGHRSVSWYQQTPGQGLQFLFEYFSETQRNKGNFPGRFSGRQFSNSRSEMNVSTLELGDSALYLCASSLSGSPGELFFGEGSRLTVL.

V is TRBV7-3 and J is TRBJ2-1, with 9 bases identical to TRBD2. The germline CDR1 and CDR2 sequences are SGHTA and FQGTGA. V lost 5 bases, J lost 4 bases, and 9 bases stayed unmatched. The CDR3 length is 16 residues. Here the CDR3 DNA reads TGTGCCAGCAGCCCCGGGGTAGCGGGAGCTTACAATGAGCAGTTCTTC. It is translated as CASSPGVAGAYNEQFF.

V gene TRBV6-6 combines with J gene TRBJ2-4; 8 bases match TRBD2. The CDR3 runs 16 residues. V lost 0 bases, J lost 4 bases, and 5 bases stayed unmatched. CDR1 and CDR2 (germline): MNHNY, SVGAGI (reference sequence). CDR3 region: CASSYSSGSGKNIQYF. CDR3 bases: TGTGCCAGCAGTTACTCGAGCGGGAGTGGAAAAAACATTCAGTACTTC.